A selection of T cell receptor beta chains follows, all from one sample in a study of cytomegalovirus exposure and HLA in healthy donors. Sequencing was performed with immunoSEQ multiplex PCR; in TCRdb, only in-frame clones are kept and a portion is missing. Of 200,000 to 300,000 clones in the sample, 82% were seen once. Sequencing was done on a sample of PBMCs. The receptors come from a woman aged 40 to 49 in good health and CMV-seropositive. Each CDR3 is given with its conserved first and last residue. D genes are given only for firm matches.

V: TRBV11-2; D: -; CDR3: CASSFLGTKETQYF
V: TRBV19; D: TRBD1; CDR3: CASSIVDRGAETQYF
V: TRBV5-1; D: -; CDR3: CASSLGRTTRQTDTQYF
V: TRBV11-1; D: -; CDR3: CASTVKAVGVNTEAFF
V: TRBV5-1; D: -; CDR3: CASSLAAGLVDTGELFF
V: TRBV25-1; D: -; CDR3: CASSDRRTEAFF
V: TRBV4-3; D: TRBD2; CDR3: CASSQDGKRASGSRDEQFF
V: TRBV28; D: TRBD1; CDR3: CASSNGQGEQYF
V: TRBV7-9; D: -; CDR3: CASSLVRDSYTEAFF
V: TRBV5-5; D: TRBD1; CDR3: CASSFYVTGATEAFF
V: TRBV6-1; D: TRBD1; CDR3: CASSWDSNTEAFF
V: TRBV6-5; D: TRBD2; CDR3: CASSLKAGWNHEQYF
V: TRBV28; D: -; CDR3: CASRSPGYYGYTF
V: TRBV6-5; D: TRBD1; CDR3: CASSYIGDSRDTQYF
V: TRBV7-9; D: TRBD1; CDR3: CSSSLGQGTEAFF
V: TRBV7-3; D: -; CDR3: CASSLMSLGGPGELFF
V: TRBV4-3; D: -; CDR3: CASSQGERNYGYTF
V: TRBV2; D: TRBD1; CDR3: CASSGQGIDTQYF
V: TRBV19; D: TRBD2; CDR3: CASKEGASGGNTGELFF
V: TRBV6-5; D: -; CDR3: CASSYSTGNYGYTF
V: TRBV10-3; D: -; CDR3: CAISEGQYGYTF
V: TRBV29-1; D: TRBD1; CDR3: CSGGTGMNTEAFF
V: TRBV27; D: -; CDR3: CASSLVRGSSRPQHF
V: TRBV2; D: TRBD2; CDR3: CASSGGLAGRSSYEQYF
V: TRBV15; D: TRBD1; CDR3: CATSPGTDLNYGYTF
V: TRBV30; D: TRBD1; CDR3: CACLTGVGPGVTGELFF
V: TRBV19; D: TRBD1; CDR3: CASSETGQDEQYF
V: TRBV18; D: TRBD2; CDR3: CASSPSGGGYEQYF
V: TRBV18; D: -; CDR3: CASSDRYLAKNIQYF
V: TRBV30; D: -; CDR3: CAWSVGDFSGNTIYF
V: TRBV30; D: -; CDR3: CAWSAGVGYTF
V: TRBV27; D: -; CDR3: CASSLTGNTEAFF
V: TRBV9; D: TRBD1; CDR3: CASSVGTGANYGYTF
V: TRBV18; D: TRBD2; CDR3: CASSPPASGRPYNEQFF
V: TRBV9; D: TRBD2; CDR3: CASSVDTSGGDRSTGELFF
V: TRBV6-6; D: -; CDR3: CASSGSGNTIYF
V: TRBV6-6; D: -; CDR3: CASSYSGKSSTDTQYF
V: TRBV14; D: -; CDR3: CASSQELQGGYTF
V: TRBV11-3; D: -; CDR3: CASSLDRFGVSKAFF
V: TRBV9; D: -; CDR3: CASSVDGITDTQYF
V: TRBV5-1; D: TRBD1; CDR3: CASSLFGAGGTEAFF
V: TRBV4-1; D: -; CDR3: CASSQDEPRGTEAFF
V: TRBV7-2; D: -; CDR3: CASSSDINYGYTF
V: TRBV18; D: -; CDR3: CASSPVRGPGELFF
V: TRBV6-4; D: TRBD1; CDR3: CASSGRDRALREGYEQYF
V: TRBV6-1; D: -; CDR3: CASSESHRQFNQPQHF
V: TRBV9; D: TRBD2; CDR3: CASSPGLAGDTDTQYF
V: TRBV12-5; D: TRBD1; CDR3: CASGLETGGYEQYF
V: TRBV11-2; D: -; CDR3: CASSLRGTYNSPLHF
V: TRBV2; D: TRBD2; CDR3: CASSARLAGDYNEQFF
V: TRBV7-2; D: TRBD2; CDR3: CASQAAGLAFNEQFF
V: TRBV11-2; D: -; CDR3: CASSLSGGQNYEQYF
V: TRBV7-9; D: TRBD1; CDR3: CASSLGTGVEKLFF
V: TRBV30; D: -; CDR3: CAWSVRVRASEDTQYF
V: TRBV28; D: TRBD1; CDR3: CASSLSQGDYGYTF
V: TRBV5-4; D: -; CDR3: CASSPRFETQYF
V: TRBV5-4; D: -; CDR3: CASSSPQGPQNYGYTF
V: TRBV5-4; D: -; CDR3: CASSTPGHLNTEAFF
V: TRBV6-5; D: -; CDR3: CASSMRNYGYTF
V: TRBV5-1; D: TRBD1; CDR3: CASSLSGTVSSGNTIYF